This note documents a single T cell receptor beta chain sequence. Its target is unknown. Within the sample, other DNA sequences also encode this same CDR3. Trimming removed 1 base from V and 7 bases from J, with 5 bases in between. The CDR3 has 11 residues. CDR1 and CDR2 (germline): SNHLY, FYNNEI. The data belong to a study of shared clonotypes between healthy human individuals. Study-level information: Three CD4 naive, three CD4 memory, two CD8 naive and one CD8 memory plate were used per donor.

Study observations and caveats: Rarefaction curves obtained for sorted subsets showed sequencing incomplete despite large depth.

The test was conducted at deep level. Genomic DNA per cell subset filled all wells of several immunoSEQ plates. Measured with immunoSEQ multiplex PCR; TCRdb has only the in-frame clones, and not every one. The sample shows 2 million or so clones, around 96% of them seen only once. As defined, naive CD8 cells were CD45RO-negative and positively selected for CCR7, with terminally differentiated effector memory CD45RA+ cells excluded. The sequence came from a man between 18 and 35 years old in good health. The J gene is TRBJ2-7, the V gene TRBV2; D gene ambiguous. The material sequenced was naive CD8+ T cells sorted from blood. The CDR3 nucleotides read TGTGCCAGCAGTGAAGGGGGAGAGCAGTACTTC. Encoded protein: CASSEGGEQYF.